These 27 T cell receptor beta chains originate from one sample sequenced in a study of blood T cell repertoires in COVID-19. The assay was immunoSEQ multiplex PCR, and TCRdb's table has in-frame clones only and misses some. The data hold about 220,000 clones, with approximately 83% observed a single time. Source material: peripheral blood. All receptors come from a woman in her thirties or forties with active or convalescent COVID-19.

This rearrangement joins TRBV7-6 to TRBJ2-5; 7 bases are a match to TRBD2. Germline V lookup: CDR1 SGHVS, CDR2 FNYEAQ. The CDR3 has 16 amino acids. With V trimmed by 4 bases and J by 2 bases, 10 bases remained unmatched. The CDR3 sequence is CASSSRVGGSQETQYF. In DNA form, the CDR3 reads TGTGCCAGCAGCTCAAGGGTCGGGGGGTCGCAAGAGACCCAGTACTTC. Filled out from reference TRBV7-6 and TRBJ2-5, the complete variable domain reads GAGVSQSPRYKVTKRGQDVALRCDPISGHVSLYWYRQALGQGPEFLTYFNYEAQQDKSGLPNDRFSAERPEGSISTLTIQRTEQRDSAMYRCASSSRVGGSQETQYFGPGTRLLVL.

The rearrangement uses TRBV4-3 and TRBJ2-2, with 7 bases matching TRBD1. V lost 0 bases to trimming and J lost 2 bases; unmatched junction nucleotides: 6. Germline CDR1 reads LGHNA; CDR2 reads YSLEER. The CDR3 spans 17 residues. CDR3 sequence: CASSQEGRGHNTGELFF. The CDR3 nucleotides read TGCGCCAGCAGCCAAGAGGGAAGGGGGCATAACACCGGGGAGCTGTTTTTT.

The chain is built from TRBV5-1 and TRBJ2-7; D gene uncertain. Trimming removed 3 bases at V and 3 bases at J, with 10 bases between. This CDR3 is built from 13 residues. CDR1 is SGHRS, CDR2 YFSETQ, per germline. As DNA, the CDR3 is TGCGCCAGCAGCTCTAGTCTAGACTACGAGCAGTACTTC. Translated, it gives CASSSSLDYEQYF.

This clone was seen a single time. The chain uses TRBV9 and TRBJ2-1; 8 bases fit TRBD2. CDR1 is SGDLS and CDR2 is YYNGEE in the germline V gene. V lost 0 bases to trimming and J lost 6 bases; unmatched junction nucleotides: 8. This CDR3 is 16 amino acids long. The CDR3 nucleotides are TGTGCCAGCAGCGTAGCCAGGCGGGGGGAGGGCAATGAGCAGTTCTTC. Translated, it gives CASSVARRGEGNEQFF. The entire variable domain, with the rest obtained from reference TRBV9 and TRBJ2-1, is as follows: DSGVTQTPKHLITATGQRVTLRCSPRSGDLSVYWYQQSLDQGLQFLIQYYNGEERAKGNILERFSAQQFPDLHSELNLSSLELGDSALYFCASSVARRGEGNEQFFGPGTRLTVL.

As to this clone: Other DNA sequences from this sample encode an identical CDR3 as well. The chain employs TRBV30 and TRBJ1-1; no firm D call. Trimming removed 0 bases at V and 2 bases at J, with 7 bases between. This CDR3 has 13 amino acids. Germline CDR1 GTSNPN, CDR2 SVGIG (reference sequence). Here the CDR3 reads CAWSVQLNTEAFF. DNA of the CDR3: TGTGCCTGGAGTGTACAGCTCAACACTGAAGCTTTCTTT.

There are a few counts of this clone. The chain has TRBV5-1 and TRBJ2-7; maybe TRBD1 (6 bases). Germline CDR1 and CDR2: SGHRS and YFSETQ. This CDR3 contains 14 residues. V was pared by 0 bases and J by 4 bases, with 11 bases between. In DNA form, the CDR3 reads TGCGCCAGCAGCTTGGCCGTAGGGGGTTACGAGCAGTACTTC. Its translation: CASSLAVGGYEQYF.

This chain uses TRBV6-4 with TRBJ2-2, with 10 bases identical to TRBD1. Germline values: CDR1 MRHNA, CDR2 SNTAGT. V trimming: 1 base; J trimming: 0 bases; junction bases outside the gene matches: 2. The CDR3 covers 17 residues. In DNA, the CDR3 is TGTGCCAGCAGTGACTTAGGACAGGGGGCGAACACCGGGGAGCTGTTTTTT. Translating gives CASSDLGQGANTGELFF.

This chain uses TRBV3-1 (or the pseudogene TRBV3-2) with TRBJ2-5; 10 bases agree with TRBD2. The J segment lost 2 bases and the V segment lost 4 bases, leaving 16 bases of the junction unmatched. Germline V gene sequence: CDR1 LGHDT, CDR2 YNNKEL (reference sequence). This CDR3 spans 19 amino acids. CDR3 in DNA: TGTGCCAGCAGCCTCCGATCCGTCATAGCGGGGGGACCTCAAGAGACCCAGTACTTC. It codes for CASSLRSVIAGGPQETQYF.

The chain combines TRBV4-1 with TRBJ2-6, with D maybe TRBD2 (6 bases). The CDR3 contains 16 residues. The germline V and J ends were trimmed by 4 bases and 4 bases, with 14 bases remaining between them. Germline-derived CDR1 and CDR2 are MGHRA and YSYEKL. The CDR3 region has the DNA TGCGCCAGCAGCCTTCGGGGGTTAACCGGGGCCAACGTCCTGACTTTC. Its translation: CASSLRGLTGANVLTF.

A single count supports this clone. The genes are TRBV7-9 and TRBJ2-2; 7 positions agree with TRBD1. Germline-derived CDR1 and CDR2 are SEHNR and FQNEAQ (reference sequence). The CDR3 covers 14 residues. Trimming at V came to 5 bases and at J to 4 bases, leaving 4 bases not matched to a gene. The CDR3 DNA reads TGTGCCAGCAGCGAATACAGGGGCACCGGGGAGCTGTTTTTT. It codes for CASSEYRGTGELFF.

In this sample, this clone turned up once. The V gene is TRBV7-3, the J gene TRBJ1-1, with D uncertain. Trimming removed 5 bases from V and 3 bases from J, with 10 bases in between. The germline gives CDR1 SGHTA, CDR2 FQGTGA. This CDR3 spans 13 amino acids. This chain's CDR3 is CASSLAGDTEAFF. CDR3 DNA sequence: TGTGCCAGCAGCCTAGCGGGAGACACTGAAGCTTTCTTT.

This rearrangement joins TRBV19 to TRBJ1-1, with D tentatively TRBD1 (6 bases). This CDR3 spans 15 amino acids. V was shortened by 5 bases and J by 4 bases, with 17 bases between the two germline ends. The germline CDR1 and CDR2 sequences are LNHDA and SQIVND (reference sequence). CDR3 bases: TGTGCCAGTAGTCCAACAGGGTTTCGAAGCACTGAAGCTTTCTTT. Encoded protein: CASSPTGFRSTEAFF.

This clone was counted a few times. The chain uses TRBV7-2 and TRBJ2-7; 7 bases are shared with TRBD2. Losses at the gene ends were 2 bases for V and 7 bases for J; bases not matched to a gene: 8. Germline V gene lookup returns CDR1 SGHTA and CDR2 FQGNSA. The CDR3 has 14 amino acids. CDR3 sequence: CASSLTLAESEQYF. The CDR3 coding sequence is TGTGCCAGCAGCTTAACCCTAGCGGAGTCGGAGCAGTACTTC.

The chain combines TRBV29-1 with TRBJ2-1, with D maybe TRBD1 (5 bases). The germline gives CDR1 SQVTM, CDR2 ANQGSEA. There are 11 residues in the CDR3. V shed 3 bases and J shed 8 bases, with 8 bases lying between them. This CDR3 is CSVDGAHEQFF. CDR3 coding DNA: TGCAGCGTTGATGGGGCACATGAGCAGTTCTTC.

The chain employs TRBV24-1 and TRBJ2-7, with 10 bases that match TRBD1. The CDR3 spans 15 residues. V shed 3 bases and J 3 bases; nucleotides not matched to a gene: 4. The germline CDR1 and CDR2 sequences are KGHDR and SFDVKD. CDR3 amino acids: CATSDPGTGVYEQYF. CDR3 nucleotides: TGTGCCACCAGTGATCCCGGGACAGGGGTCTACGAGCAGTACTTC.

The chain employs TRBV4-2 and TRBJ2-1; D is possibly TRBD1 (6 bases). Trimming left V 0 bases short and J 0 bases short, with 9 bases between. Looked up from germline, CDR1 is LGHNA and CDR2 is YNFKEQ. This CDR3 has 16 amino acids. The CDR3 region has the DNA TGTGCCAGCAGCCAAGATCTGGACAGCTCCTACAATGAGCAGTTCTTC. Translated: CASSQDLDSSYNEQFF.

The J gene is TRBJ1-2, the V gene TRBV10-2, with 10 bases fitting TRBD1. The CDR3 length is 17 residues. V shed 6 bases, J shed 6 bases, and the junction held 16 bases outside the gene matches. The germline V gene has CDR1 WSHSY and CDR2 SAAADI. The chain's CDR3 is CASSLFRETGGFDGYTF. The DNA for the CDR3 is TGCGCCAGCAGCCTCTTTCGGGAGACAGGGGGCTTCGATGGCTACACCTTC.

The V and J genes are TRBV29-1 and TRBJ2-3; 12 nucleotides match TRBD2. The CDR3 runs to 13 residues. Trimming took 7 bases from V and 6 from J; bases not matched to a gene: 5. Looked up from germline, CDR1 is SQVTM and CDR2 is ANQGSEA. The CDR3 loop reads CSGRTSGADTQYF. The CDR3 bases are TGCAGCGGCAGGACTAGCGGGGCCGATACGCAGTATTTT.

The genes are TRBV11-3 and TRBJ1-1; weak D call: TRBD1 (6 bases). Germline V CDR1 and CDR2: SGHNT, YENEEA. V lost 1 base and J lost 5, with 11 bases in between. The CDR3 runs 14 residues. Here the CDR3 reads CASSLGGRGTEAFF. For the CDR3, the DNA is TGTGCCAGCAGCTTAGGGGGGCGTGGGACTGAAGCTTTCTTT. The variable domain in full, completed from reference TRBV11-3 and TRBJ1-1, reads EAGVVQSPRYKIIEKKQPVAFWCNPISGHNTLYWYLQNLGQGPELLIRYENEEAVDDSQLPKDRFSAERLKGVDSTLKIQPAELGDSAVYLCASSLGGRGTEAFFGQGTRLTVV.

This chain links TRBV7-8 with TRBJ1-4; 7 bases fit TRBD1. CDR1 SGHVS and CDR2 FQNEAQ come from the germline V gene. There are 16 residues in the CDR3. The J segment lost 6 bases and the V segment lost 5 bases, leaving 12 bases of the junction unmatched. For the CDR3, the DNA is TGTGCCAGCAGCCAAGGACAGGAAAGTACGGATGAAAAACTGTTTTTT. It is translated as CASSQGQESTDEKLFF.

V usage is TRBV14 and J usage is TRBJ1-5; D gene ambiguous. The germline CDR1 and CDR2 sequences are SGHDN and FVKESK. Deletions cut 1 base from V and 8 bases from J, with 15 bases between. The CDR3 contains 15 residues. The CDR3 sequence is CASSQVCGEIKPQHF. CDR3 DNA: TGTGCCAGCAGCCAAGTATGCGGGGAAATCAAGCCCCAGCATTTT. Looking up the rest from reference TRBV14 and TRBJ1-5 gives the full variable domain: EAGVTQFPSHSVIEKGQTVTLRCDPISGHDNLYWYRRVMGKEIKFLLHFVKESKQDESGMPNNRFLAERTGGTYSTLKVQPAELEDSGVYFCASSQVCGEIKPQHFGDGTRLSIL.

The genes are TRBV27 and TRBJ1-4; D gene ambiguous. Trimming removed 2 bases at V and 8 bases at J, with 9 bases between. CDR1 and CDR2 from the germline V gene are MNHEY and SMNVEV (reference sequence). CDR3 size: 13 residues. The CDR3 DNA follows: TGTGCCAGCAGTTTACTACGTAACGAAAAACTGTTTTTT. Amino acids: CASSLLRNEKLFF. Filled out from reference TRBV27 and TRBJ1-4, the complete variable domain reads EAQVTQNPRYLITVTGKKLTVTCSQNMNHEYMSWYRQDPGLGLRQIYYSMNVEVTDKGDVPEGYKVSRKEKRNFPLILESPSPNQTSLYFCASSLLRNEKLFFGSGTQLSVL.

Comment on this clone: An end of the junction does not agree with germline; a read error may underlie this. The chain's CDR3 is CANSTDSLLAYGYTF. The CDR3, as DNA: TGTGCCAATAGTACGGACAGCCTATTGGCCTATGGCTACACCTTC. This sequence joins TRBV19 and TRBJ1-2; D might be TRBD1 (6 bases). CDR1 is LNHDA and CDR2 is SQIVND in the germline V gene (reference sequence). The CDR3 totals 15 residues. The whole variable domain, filled in from reference TRBV19 and TRBJ1-2, reads DGGITQSPKYLFRKEGQNVTLSCEQNLNHDAMYWYRQDPGQGLRLIYYSQIVNDFQKGDIAEGYSVSREKKESFPLTVTSAQKNPTAFYLCANSTDSLLAYGYTFGSGTRLTVV.

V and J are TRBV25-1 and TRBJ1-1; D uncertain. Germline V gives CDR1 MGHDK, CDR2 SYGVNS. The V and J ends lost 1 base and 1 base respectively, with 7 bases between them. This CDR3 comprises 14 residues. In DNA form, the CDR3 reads TGTGCCAGCAGTGAATTCGGGGAGAACACTGAAGCTTTCTTT. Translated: CASSEFGENTEAFF.

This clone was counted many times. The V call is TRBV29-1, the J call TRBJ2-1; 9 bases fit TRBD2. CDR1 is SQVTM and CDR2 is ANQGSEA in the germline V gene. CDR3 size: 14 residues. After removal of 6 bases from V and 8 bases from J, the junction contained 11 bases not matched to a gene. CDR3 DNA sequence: TGCAGCGTCCCAAGGGCGGGGGGGTACGATGAGCAGTTCTTC. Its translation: CSVPRAGGYDEQFF.

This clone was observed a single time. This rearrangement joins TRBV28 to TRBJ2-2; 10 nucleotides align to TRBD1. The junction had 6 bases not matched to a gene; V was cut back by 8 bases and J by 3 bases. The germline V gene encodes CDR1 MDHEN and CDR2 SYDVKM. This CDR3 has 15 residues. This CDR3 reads CASSTGGQDTGELFF. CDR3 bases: TGTGCCAGCTCGACAGGGGGCCAGGACACCGGGGAGCTGTTTTTT. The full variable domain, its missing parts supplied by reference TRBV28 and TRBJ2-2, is DVKVTQSSRYLVKRTGEKVFLECVQDMDHENMFWYRQDPGLGLRLIYFSYDVKMKEKGDIPEGYSVSREKKERFSLILESASTNQTSMYLCASSTGGQDTGELFFGEGSRLTVL.

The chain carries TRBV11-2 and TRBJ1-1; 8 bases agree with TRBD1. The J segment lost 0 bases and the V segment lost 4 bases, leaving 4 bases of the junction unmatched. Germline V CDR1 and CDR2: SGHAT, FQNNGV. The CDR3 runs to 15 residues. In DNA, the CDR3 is TGTGCCAGCAGCTCGGACAGGGAAATGAACACTGAAGCTTTCTTT. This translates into CASSSDREMNTEAFF.